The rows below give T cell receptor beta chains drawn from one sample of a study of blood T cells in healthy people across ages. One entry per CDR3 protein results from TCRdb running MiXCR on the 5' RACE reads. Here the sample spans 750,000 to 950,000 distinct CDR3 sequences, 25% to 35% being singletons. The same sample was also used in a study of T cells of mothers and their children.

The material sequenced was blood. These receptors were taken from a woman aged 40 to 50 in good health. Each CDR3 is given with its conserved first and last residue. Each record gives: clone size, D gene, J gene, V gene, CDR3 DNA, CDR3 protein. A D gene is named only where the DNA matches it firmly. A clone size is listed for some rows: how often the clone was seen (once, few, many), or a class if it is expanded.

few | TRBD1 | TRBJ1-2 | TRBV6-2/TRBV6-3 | TGTGCCAGCAGTTACAAGCCAGGGGGCGCTTCCACCGGGGGCTACACCTTC | CASSYKPGGASTGGYTF
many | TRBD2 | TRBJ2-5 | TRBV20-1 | TGCAGTGCTGGAGGCGGGGGGGACCCCAATAGGAGAACCCAGTACTTC | CSAGGGGDPNRRTQYF
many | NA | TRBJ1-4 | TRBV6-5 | TGTGCCAGCAGTCTATACAGGCCAACTAATGAAAAACTGTTTTTT | CASSLYRPTNEKLFF
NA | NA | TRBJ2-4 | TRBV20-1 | TGCAGTGCTAGAGGTACGACCTACAAGCAGTACTTC | CSARGTTYKQYF
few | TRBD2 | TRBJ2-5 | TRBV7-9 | TGTGCCAGCAGCTTCCTACTAGCGGGGCTACAAGAGACCCAGTACTTC | CASSFLLAGLQETQYF
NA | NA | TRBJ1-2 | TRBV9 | TGTGCCAGCAGCCGCTCAGGGAGCGCTACAGGCTACACCTTC | CASSRSGSATGYTF
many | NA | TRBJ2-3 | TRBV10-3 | TGTGCCACGAGTTTCAGGGATACGCAGTATTTT | CATSFRDTQYF
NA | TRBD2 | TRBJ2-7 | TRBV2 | TGTGCCAGCAGTGAACTAGCGGGGGGGCCTTACGAGCAGTACTTC | CASSELAGGPYEQYF
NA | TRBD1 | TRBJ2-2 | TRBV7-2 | TGTGCCAGCAGCTTGGGGAGGGACAGGGGTTATAACACCGGGGAGCTGTTTTTT | CASSLGRDRGYNTGELFF
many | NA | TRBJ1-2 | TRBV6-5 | TGTGCCAGCAGTTACGGGACGGCCCCTAACTATGGCTACACCTTC | CASSYGTAPNYGYTF
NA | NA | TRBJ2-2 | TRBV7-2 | TGTGCCAGCAGCCTATCCGGGGGCGCAAGTTCCGGGGAGCTGTTTTTT | CASSLSGGASSGELFF
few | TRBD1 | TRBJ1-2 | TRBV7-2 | TGTGCCAGCAGCTTGGGGCTGACAGGGGGCAACTATAGCTACACCTTC | CASSLGLTGGNYSYTF
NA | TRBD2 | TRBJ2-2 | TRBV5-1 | TGCGCCAGCAGCCCCTTACTAGCGGGGCCCACCGGGGAGCTGTTTTTT | CASSPLLAGPTGELFF
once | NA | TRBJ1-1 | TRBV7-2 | TGTGCCAGTATTATCAAGACAGCGAACACTGAAGCTTTCTTT | CASIIKTANTEAFF
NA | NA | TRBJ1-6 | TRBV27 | TGTGCCAGCAGTTTCAGGGATTCACCCCTCCACTTT | CASSFRDSPLHF
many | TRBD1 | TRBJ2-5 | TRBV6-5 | TGTGCCAGCAGTTACTCAGGGGGCAGAGAGACCCAGTACTTC | CASSYSGGRETQYF
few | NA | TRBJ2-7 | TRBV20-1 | TGCAGTGCTCGAACGGGAATCTACGAGCAGTACTTC | CSARTGIYEQYF
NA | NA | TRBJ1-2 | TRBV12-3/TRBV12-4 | TGTGCCAGCACCCAAGGGGACTCTAACTATGGCTACACCTTC | CASTQGDSNYGYTF
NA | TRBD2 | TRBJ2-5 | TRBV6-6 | TGTGCCAGCAGTTACGGCGGGGGGGCTGGTGAGCAGTACTTC | CASSYGGGAGEQYF
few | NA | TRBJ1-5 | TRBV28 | TGTGCCAGCAGTTTACTGAGGGACAATCAGCCCCAGCATTTT | CASSLLRDNQPQHF
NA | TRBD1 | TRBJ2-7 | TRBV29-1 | TGCAGCGTTGAGAGGACAGGAGGCCCCGAGCAGTACTTC | CSVERTGGPEQYF
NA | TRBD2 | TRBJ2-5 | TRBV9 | TGTGCCAGCAGCCCCGGGACTAGTAACCAAGAGACCCCGTACTTC | CASSPGTSNQETPYF
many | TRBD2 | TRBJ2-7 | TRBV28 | TGTGCCAGCCATGTTGGACTAGCGGGTTACGAGCAGTACTTC | CASHVGLAGYEQYF
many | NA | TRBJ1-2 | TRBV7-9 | TGTGCCAGCAGCTTAGAGGGGGGCCTTAACTATGGCTACACCTTC | CASSLEGGLNYGYTF
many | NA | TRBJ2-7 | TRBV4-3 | TGCGCCAGCAGCCAAGATTGGGGCCCTCCGGGGGACGAGCAGTACTTC | CASSQDWGPPGDEQYF
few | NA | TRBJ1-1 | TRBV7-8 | TGTGCCAGCAACTACAGGGAGGGGAACACTGAAGCTTTCTTT | CASNYREGNTEAFF
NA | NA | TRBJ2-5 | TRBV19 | TGTGCCAGTAAGGGAGGAGCAGGGTCGGAAGAGACCCACTACTTC | CASKGGAGSEETHYF
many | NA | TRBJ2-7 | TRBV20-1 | TGCAGTGCTAGGGTCGACAGCCACGAGCAGTACTTC | CSARVDSHEQYF
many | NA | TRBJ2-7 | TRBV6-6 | TGTGCCAGCAGTTACGATGGGGGTGGCGAGCAGTACTTC | CASSYDGGGEQYF
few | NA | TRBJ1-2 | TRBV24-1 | TGTGCCACCAGTTACACCGGAGAGGGCTACACCTTC | CATSYTGEGYTF
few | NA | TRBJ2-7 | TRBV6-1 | TGTGCCAGCAGTGAAAGTCCGGCAGGGGTCTACGAGCAGTACTTC | CASSESPAGVYEQYF
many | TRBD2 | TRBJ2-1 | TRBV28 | TGTGCCAGCAGTTTGGGACTAGTCAGCTCCTACAATGAGCAGTTCTTC | CASSLGLVSSYNEQFF
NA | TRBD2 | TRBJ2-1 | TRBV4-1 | TGCGCCAGCAGGGGGGCGGGGGGGATCAATGAGCAGTTCTTC | CASRGAGGINEQFF
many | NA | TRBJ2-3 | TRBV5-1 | TGCGCCAGCAGCTTGGGAGGGCTCACCCTGGGGGATACGCAGTATTTT | CASSLGGLTLGDTQYF
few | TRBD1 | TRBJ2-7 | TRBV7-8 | TGTGCCAGCAGCTTAGCTGAAGCAGGGGGCGACTACGAGCAGTACTTC | CASSLAEAGGDYEQYF
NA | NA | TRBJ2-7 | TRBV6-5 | TGTGCCAGCACCCTCGACAGGACTGGGAACTACGAGCAGCACTTC | CASTLDRTGNYEQHF
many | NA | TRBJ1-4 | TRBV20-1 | TGCAGTGCTACGGGGGCCGAAGGGAGGGAAAAACTGTTTTTT | CSATGAEGREKLFF
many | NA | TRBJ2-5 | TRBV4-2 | TGTGCCAGCAGCCAAGATCAGGGTCTCCGGGAGACCCAGTACTTC | CASSQDQGLRETQYF
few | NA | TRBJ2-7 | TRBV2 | TGTGCGAGCCGGGACCAGGGCAGGGAGCAGTACTTC | CASRDQGREQYF
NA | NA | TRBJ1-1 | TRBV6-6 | TGTGCCAGCAGTTGCGAGGGGGGGTTAACTGAAGCTTTCTTT | CASSCEGGLTEAFF
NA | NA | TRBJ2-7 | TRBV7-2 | TGTGCCAGCAGCTTAGCACGCCCGGACTACGAGCAGTACTTC | CASSLARPDYEQYF
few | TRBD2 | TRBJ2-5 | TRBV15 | TGTGCCACCAGCAGACCTCCCCGGGGGGTAGAGACCCAGTACTTC | CATSRPPRGVETQYF
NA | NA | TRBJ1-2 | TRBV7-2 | TGTGCCAGCAGCTTAGCTACAATTGGCTACACCTTC | CASSLATIGYTF
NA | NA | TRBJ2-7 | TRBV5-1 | TGCGCCAGCAGCCTCGTGACAGGTCCAACTCCCTACGAGCAGTACTTC | CASSLVTGPTPYEQYF
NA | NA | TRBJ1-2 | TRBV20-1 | TGCAGTGCGGGGGGACATTCCTATGGCTACACCTTC | CSAGGHSYGYTF
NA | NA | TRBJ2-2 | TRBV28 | TGTGCCAGCAACCCCCCCCAAAAGACCGGGGAGCTGTTTTTT | CASNPPQKTGELFF
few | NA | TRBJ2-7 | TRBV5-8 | TGTGCCAGCAGCGCATCCGGTCTATACGAGCAGTACTTC | CASSASGLYEQYF
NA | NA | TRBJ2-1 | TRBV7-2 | TGTGCCAGCAGCGAACAGGTTAGCTCCTACAATGAGCAGTTCTTC | CASSEQVSSYNEQFF
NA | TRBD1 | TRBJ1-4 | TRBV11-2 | TGTGCCAGCAGCTTAGGCCCCGGGACAGGGTATGAAAAACTGTTTTTT | CASSLGPGTGYEKLFF
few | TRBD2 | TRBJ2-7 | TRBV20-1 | TGCAGTGCTAGAGATCCATTAGAGCGGGACTACGAGCAGTACTTC | CSARDPLERDYEQYF
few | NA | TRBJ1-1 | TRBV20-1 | TGCAGCGCTAGGAGTCTAAGGGCAGGCAGATGGAACACTGAAGCTTTCTTT | CSARSLRAGRWNTEAFF
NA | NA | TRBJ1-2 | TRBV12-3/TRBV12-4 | TGTGCCAGCAGGTTCGACAGGAAGCATGGCTACACCTTC | CASRFDRKHGYTF
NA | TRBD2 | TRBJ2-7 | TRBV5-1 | TGCGCCAGCAGCGAACAGACTAGCGGGAACGAGCAGTACTTC | CASSEQTSGNEQYF
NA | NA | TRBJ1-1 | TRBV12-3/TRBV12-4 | TGTGCCAGCAGTTTTAGGGATGTGAACACTGAAGCTTTCTTT | CASSFRDVNTEAFF